This T cell receptor beta chain was captured in a study of T cell repertoires in breast cancer (dated by TCRdb to the mid-2010s). At the level of the whole study: The study profiled tumors, lymph nodes and peripheral blood lymphocytes from breast cancer patients, plus peripheral blood from healthy control donors. The majority of the 20 or so patient tumors analyzed for shared TCRs were ER+/PR+. The controls were nine healthy donors whose age range was similar to that of the patients. Sequencing yielded on average around 500,000 sequences per sample and roughly 10 reads per input cell. Because breast cancer has a low mutational burden and rarely has common mutations, the study reasoned that TCRs shared between breast cancer patients would target shared antigens. After being minced and digested with Liberase and DNase, tumors and tumor-involved lymph nodes were passed through 70-um and 40-um filters. Tumor-free lymph nodes were processed with no enzymatic digestion, and blood samples were separated using Ficoll.

The library was made by emulsion pairing. Unpaired genes were suppressed in a second nested PCR with blocking oligos, after which Illumina adaptors and barcodes were added in a third nested PCR. Each master mix for emulsion RT-PCR held roughly 5,000-260,000 T cells along with C-region, Stepout and V-region primers. The Micellula Emulsion and Purification Kit was used to generate emulsions, and Qiagen OneStep RT-PCR reagents were used for RT-PCR. The pooled libraries were sequenced on an Illumina MiSeq using paired-end 2 x 250 reads. For the original study's pipeline: Read pairs were joined in Galaxy and clipped at the engineered overlap into separate alpha and beta files; unclipped reads were discarded. To assign alpha-beta pairs, the researchers used CompleteTCR, a MiTCR-based pipeline that relies on an R script to link chains sharing read cluster identifiers. TCR sequences that were observed only once, representing about 1-3%, were removed as potential sequencing errors. The raw public reads went through TCRdb reprocessing: fastp at Q25, MiXCR clone calling, in-frame beta chains kept. Here each entry gathers all rows of one CDR3 protein and keeps the most common genes and DNA. The V and J calls come from TCRdb's annotation, not from the publication. This sample has a few hundred distinct CDR3 sequences in its table, and approximately 34% of those were observed once. Roughly 92% of the sample belongs to the ten largest clones.

Results and caveats for the whole study, not just this receptor: About 18 TCR pairs were shared across seven or more patient tumors and were rarely found in control blood, which suggests possible tumor specificity. Shared TCRs were encoded by various nucleotide sequences, which suggests selection and expansion based on antigen. Genuine antitumor clones may have been missed because singleton TCRs were discarded and only part of each tumor was sampled. Sentinel lymph nodes involved by tumor shared about fourfold more TCRs with matched tumor repertoires than tumor-free nodes did (approximately 8% versus 2%). Because transcript abundance and primer differences skewed clone recovery, emulsion RT-PCR was regarded as qualitative rather than quantitative. TRBV7 predominated among the shared TCRs, which could possibly reflect tumor recognition or a mispriming bias from eight TRBV7 primers.

The cysteine opens and the phenylalanine closes a CDR3 of 14 amino acids. Only the CDR3 DNA stays, 42 bases, in frame from base 1. Per the germline V gene (reference sequence), SEHNR is the CDR1 and FQNEAQ is the CDR2. The V end loses 5 bases and the J end loses 10 bases, and a stretch of 17 bases separates them. Points on this clonotype: This receptor's antigen is unknown. Per-base quality was not reported, and no clone a single base away is much larger than it.

Paired alpha-beta TCRs of CD8+ T cells were analyzed using an expanded emulsion RT-PCR method with primers for all TCR V genes. CD8+ T cells were isolated with a CD8 positive selection kit and were then incubated overnight in roughly 11 IU/mL IL-2 prior to emulsion RT-PCR. The rearranged segments are TRBV7-9 and TRBJ2-2; the D gene identity is not certain. The sample comprised CD8+ T cells. This receptor was obtained from a pool of human donors with breast cancer or a healthy control (not recorded which). CDR3 loop: CASSTRANTKELFF. The DNA is TGTGCCAGCAGCACACGGGCGAACACCAAGGAGCTGTTTTTT.